The 10 T cell receptor beta chains below come from one sample, sequenced in a study of glioma-infiltrating T cells. Amplification of TCR alpha and beta CDR3 regions from RNA used iRepertoire nested multiplex PCR. TCRdb independently ran MiXCR on the multiplex PCR reads; one entry per CDR3 protein. The sample comprises over 120,000 distinct CDR3 sequences, about two fifths of which are singletons, and 20% rests with the top ten. The sequenced sample consisted of glioma tissue, nonneoplastic brain tissue, or PBMCs (not recorded which). The receptors stem from a human donor with low-grade glioma or glioblastoma, undergoing nonglioma brain surgery, or in good health (not recorded which).

This clonotype was seen only a few times. The V call is TRBV7-9, the J call TRBJ2-1; D is perhaps TRBD2 (7 bases). CDR1 SEHNR and CDR2 FQNEAQ come from the germline V gene (reference sequence). Trimming removed 5 bases at V and 3 bases at J, with 20 bases between. The CDR3 covers 17 residues. The CDR3 nucleotides are TGTGCCAGCAGCCCTACTTTGGGGGGGGCGTACTACAATGAGCAGTTCTTC. Protein product: CASSPTLGGAYYNEQFF.

Concerning this clonotype itself: This could be a read error, since a much larger clone is one nucleotide away. The chain employs TRBV28 and TRBJ2-3; perhaps TRBD2 as D (6 bases). The germline gives CDR1 MDHEN, CDR2 SYDVKM. Trimming removed 5 bases from V and 5 bases from J, with 14 bases in between. The CDR3 totals 14 residues. The CDR3 here is CASSPDRELDTQYF. CDR3 nucleotide sequence: TGTGCCAGCAGTCCTGACCGGGAGTTAGATACGCAGTATTTT.

Only a few counts were recorded for this clonotype. The chain joins TRBV7-2 to TRBJ2-7, with a tentative D call TRBD1 (6 bases). This CDR3 region has 14 residues. V was pared by 7 bases and J by 3 bases, with 16 bases between. The germline V gene has CDR1 SGHTA and CDR2 FQGNSA. CDR3 DNA sequence: TGTGCCAGCATTCCCCAGGACAGACTCTACGAGCAGTACTTC. Protein: CASIPQDRLYEQYF. Together with reference TRBV7-2 and TRBJ2-7, the CDR3 gives the full variable domain: GAGVSQSPSNKVTEKGKDVELRCDPISGHTALYWYRQSLGQGLEFLIYFQGNSAPDKSGLPSDRFSAERTGGSVSTLTIQRTQQEDSAVYLCASIPQDRLYEQYFGPGTRLTVT.

As for this clonotype: The germline gene is not matched at one end of the junction; a read error may be the cause. The chain carries TRBV6-1 and TRBJ1-1, with D perhaps TRBD1 (6 bases). Per germline, CDR1 MNHNS and CDR2 SASEGT. This CDR3 is 14 amino acids long. The chain's CDR3 is CASSVTPGAPEAFF. The CDR3 region has the DNA TGTGCCAGCAGTGTGACCCCGGGGGCCCCTGAAGCCTTCTTT.

This clonotype was seen at least ten times. V usage is TRBV20-1 and J usage is TRBJ2-3; 7 nucleotides match TRBD2. The CDR3 is 14 amino acids. V gave up 0 bases and J gave up 3 bases; unmatched junction bases: 3. Germline V gene data show CDR1 as DFQATT and CDR2 as SNEGSKA (reference sequence). CDR3 in amino acids: CSARDGGGTDTQYF. The CDR3 DNA reads TGCAGTGCTAGAGATGGCGGGGGAACAGATACGCAGTATTTT.

In DNA form, the CDR3 reads TGTGCCAGCAGTCGTAGCCCTTTATACGAGCAGTACTTC. This gives the protein CASSRSPLYEQYF. The V gene is TRBV12-3 or TRBV12-4, the J gene TRBJ2-7; no definite D call. This CDR3 region has 13 residues. V was pared by 5 bases and J by 4 bases, with 12 bases between.

The rearrangement joins TRBV18 to TRBJ2-3; D unresolved. V gave up 0 bases and J gave up 2 bases, with 12 bases separating them. CDR3 length: 16 amino acids. CDR1 is KGHSH and CDR2 is LQKENI in the germline V gene. The CDR3 reads CASSPPGLAYTDTQYF. In nucleotides, the CDR3 is TGTGCCAGCTCACCACCGGGTTTAGCCTACACAGATACGCAGTATTTT.

The gene calls are TRBV6-6 and TRBJ2-3; D is perhaps TRBD1 (7 bases). The CDR3 runs to 14 residues. Germline lookup yields CDR1 MNHNY and CDR2 SVGAGI (reference sequence). Trimming stripped 10 bases from V and 7 bases from J, with 21 bases between. The CDR3: CAIRGDEGFYTQYF. In DNA, the CDR3 is TGTGCCATCAGGGGGGATGAGGGCTTTTATACGCAGTATTTT.

This chain joins TRBV6-2 or TRBV6-3 and TRBJ2-6; 10 bases are shared with TRBD1. Germline CDR1 and CDR2: MNHEY and SVGEGT. CDR3 length equals 18 residues. V gave up 6 bases and J gave up 4 bases; unmatched junction bases: 12. The CDR3 DNA reads TGTGCCAGCAGAAGGGACAGGGGACCTCTAAGAGGGGCCAACGTCCTGACTTTC. Its protein is CASRRDRGPLRGANVLTF.

The chain is built from TRBV29-1 and TRBJ2-1; TRBD1 matches 7 bases. In germline, CDR1 is SQVTM, CDR2 ANQGSEA. The CDR3 is 14 amino acids. V shed 6 bases, J shed 8 bases, and the junction held 13 bases outside the gene matches. The CDR3 DNA reads as TGCAGCGTCCCTGACAGGGAAGGTAGCGATGAGCAGTTCTTC. Encoded protein: CSVPDREGSDEQFF.